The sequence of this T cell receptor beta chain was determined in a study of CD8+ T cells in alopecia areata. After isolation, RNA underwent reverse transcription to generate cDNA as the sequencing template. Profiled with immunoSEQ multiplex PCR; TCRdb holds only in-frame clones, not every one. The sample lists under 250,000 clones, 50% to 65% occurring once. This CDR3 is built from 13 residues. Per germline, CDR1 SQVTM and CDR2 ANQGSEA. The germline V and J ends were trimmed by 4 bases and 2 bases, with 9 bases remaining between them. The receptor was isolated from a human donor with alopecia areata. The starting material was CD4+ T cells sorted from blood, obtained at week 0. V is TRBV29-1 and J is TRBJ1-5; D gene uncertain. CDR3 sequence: CSVAQAGNQPQHF. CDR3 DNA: TGCAGCGTTGCCCAAGCGGGCAATCAGCCCCAGCATTTT.